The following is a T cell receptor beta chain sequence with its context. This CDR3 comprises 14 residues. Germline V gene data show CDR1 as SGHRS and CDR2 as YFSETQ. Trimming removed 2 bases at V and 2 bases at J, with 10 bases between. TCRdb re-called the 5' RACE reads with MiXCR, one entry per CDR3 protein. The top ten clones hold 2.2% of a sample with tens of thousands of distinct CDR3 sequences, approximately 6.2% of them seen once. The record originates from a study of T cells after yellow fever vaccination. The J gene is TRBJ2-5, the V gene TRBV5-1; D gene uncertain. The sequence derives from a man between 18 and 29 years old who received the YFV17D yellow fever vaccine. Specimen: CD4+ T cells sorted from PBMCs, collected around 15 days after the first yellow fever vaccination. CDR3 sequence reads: CASSFGSDQETQYF. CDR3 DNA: TGCGCCAGCAGCTTTGGGTCGGATCAAGAGACCCAGTACTTC.